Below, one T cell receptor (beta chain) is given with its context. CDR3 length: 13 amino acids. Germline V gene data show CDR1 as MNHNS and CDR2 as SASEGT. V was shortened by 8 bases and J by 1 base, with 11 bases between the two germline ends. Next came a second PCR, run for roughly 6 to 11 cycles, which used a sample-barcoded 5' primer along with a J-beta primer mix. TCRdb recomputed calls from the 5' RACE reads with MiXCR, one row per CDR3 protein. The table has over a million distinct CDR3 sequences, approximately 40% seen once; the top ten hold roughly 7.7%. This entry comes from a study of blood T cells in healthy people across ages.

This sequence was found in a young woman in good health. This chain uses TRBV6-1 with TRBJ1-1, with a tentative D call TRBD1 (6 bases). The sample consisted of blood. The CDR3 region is CASVEGGNTEAFF. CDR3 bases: TGTGCCAGCGTGGAAGGGGGGAACACTGAAGCTTTCTTT.